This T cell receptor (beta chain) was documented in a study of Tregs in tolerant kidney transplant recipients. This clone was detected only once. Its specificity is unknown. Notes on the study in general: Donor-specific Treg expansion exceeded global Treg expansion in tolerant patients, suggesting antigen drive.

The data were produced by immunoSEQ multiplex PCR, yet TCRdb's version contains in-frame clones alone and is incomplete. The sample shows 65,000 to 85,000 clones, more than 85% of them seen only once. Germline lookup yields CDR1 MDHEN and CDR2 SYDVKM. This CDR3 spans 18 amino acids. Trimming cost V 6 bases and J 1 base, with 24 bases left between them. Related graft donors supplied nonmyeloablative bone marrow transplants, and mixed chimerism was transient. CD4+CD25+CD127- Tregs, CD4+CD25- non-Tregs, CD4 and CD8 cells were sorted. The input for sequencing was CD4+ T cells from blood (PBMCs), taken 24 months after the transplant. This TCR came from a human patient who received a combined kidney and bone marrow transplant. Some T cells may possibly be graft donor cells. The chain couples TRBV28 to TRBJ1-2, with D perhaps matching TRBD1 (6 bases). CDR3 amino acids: CASRPPHRVVGSNYGYTF. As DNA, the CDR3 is TGTGCCAGCAGACCCCCCCACAGGGTAGTTGGGAGTAACTATGGCTACACCTTC.